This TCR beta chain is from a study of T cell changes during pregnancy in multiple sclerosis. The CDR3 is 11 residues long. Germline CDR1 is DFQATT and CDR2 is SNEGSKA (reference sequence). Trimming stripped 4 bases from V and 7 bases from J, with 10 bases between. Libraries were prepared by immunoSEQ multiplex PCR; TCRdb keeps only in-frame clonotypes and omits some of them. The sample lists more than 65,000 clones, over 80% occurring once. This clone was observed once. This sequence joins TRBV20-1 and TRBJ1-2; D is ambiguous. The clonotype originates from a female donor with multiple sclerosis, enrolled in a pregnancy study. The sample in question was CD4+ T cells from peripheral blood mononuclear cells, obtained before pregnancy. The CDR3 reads CSAIEDGGYTF. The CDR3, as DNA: TGCAGTGCTATTGAGGATGGTGGCTACACCTTC.